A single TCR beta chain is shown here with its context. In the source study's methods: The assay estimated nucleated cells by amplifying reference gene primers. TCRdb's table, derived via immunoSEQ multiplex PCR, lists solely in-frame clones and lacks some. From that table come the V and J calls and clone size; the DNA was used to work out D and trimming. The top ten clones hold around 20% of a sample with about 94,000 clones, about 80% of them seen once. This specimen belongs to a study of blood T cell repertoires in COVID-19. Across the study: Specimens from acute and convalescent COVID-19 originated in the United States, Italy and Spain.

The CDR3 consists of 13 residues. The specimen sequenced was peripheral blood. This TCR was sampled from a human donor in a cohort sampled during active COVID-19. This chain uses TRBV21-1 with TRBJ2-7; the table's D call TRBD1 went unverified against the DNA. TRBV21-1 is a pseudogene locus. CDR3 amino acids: CASRRHPWDEQYF. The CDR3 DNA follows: TGTGCCAGCCGGCGACACCCGTGGGACGAGCAGTACTTC.